These 24 T cell receptor beta chains share one sample of origin, sequenced in a study of tumor-infiltrating lymphocytes in localized non-small cell lung cancer. This table comes from immunoSEQ multiplex PCR, and its TCRdb copy is limited to in-frame clones, with some not included. The table lists approximately 8,000 clones, roughly 80% of them singletons. Sequenced input: uninvolved lung tissue not adjacent to the tumor. These receptors were obtained from a human donor with non-small cell lung cancer.

The chain employs TRBV7-3 and TRBJ1-1; possible D gene TRBD1, 5 bases. The CDR3 contains 16 residues. The germline gives CDR1 SGHTA, CDR2 FQGTGA. Between the trimmed V and J ends, which lost 5 bases and 4 bases, there was a span of 20 bases. In DNA form, the CDR3 reads TGTGCCAGCAGCCCGTTCCCGGGGCGGGATGGCACTGAAGCTTTCTTT. Encoded protein: CASSPFPGRDGTEAFF.

The chain is built from TRBV6-6 and TRBJ2-1; 8 bases match TRBD2. V was pared by 8 bases and J by 5 bases, with 5 bases of the junction left unmatched. The germline V gene has CDR1 MNHNY and CDR2 SVGAGI (reference sequence). CDR3 length equals 13 residues. In DNA form, the CDR3 reads TGTGCCAGCGCCGAGCGGGAGAACAATGAGCAGTTCTTC. Translating gives CASAERENNEQFF.

This chain joins TRBV7-9 and TRBJ1-2; D gene unclear. The CDR3 loop spans 12 amino acids. Trimming took off 5 bases at V and 6 bases at J, with 10 bases between the two ends. Germline-derived CDR1 and CDR2 are SEHNR and FQNEAQ (reference sequence). CDR3 loop: CASSATANGYTF. Here the CDR3 DNA reads TGTGCCAGCAGCGCTACAGCGAATGGCTACACCTTC.

The chain uses TRBV7-6 and TRBJ2-2, with 13 bases lining up with TRBD2. With V trimmed by 6 bases and J by 7 bases, 5 bases remained unmatched. The V gene's germline CDR1 is SGHVS and CDR2 FNYEAQ. This CDR3 is 15 amino acids long. The chain's CDR3 is CASSSGTSGVGELFF. CDR3 nucleotide sequence: TGTGCCAGCAGTAGTGGGACTAGCGGGGTCGGGGAGCTGTTTTTT.

This sequence joins TRBV27 and TRBJ1-5; 9 bases map to TRBD1. V lost 6 bases to trimming and J lost 7 bases; unmatched junction nucleotides: 7. The germline CDR1 and CDR2 sequences are MNHEY and SMNVEV (reference sequence). This CDR3 spans 14 amino acids. CDR3 residues: CASSKGQGEQPQHF. In nucleotides, the CDR3 is TGTGCCAGCAGCAAGGGACAGGGTGAGCAGCCCCAGCATTTT.

This clone was detected once. The V call is TRBV7-2, the J call TRBJ1-1; D remains unclear. Germline loops: CDR1 SGHTA, CDR2 FQGNSA. V shed 5 bases and J shed 5 bases, with 6 bases lying between them. This CDR3 spans 11 amino acids. The CDR3 DNA reads TGTGCCAGCAGCCCTAGAACTGAAGCTTTCTTT. Protein: CASSPRTEAFF. Full variable domain (rest looked up from reference TRBV7-2 and TRBJ1-1): GAGVSQSPSNKVTEKGKDVELRCDPISGHTALYWYRQSLGQGLEFLIYFQGNSAPDKSGLPSDRFSAERTGGSVSTLTIQRTQQEDSAVYLCASSPRTEAFFGQGTRLTVV.

This clone has a handful of counts. The chain is built from TRBV5-1 and TRBJ2-5; D is ambiguous. The CDR3 length is 12 residues. Germline values: CDR1 SGHRS, CDR2 YFSETQ. Trimming stripped 3 bases from V and 5 bases from J, with 8 bases between. The CDR3 here is CASSSQRETQYF. The CDR3 region has the DNA TGCGCCAGCAGCTCCCAGAGGGAGACCCAGTACTTC.

The chain has TRBV27 and TRBJ2-7, with TRBD2 matching over 7 bases. The CDR3 contains 19 residues. The junction had 18 bases not matched to a gene; V was cut back by 2 bases and J by 2 bases. Germline V CDR1 and CDR2: MNHEY, SMNVEV (reference sequence). The CDR3 region has the DNA TGTGCCAGCAGTTTAAGCGGTGGACTAGAGGTCGGACTAGCCTACGAGCAGTACTTC. Its protein product is CASSLSGGLEVGLAYEQYF.

The rearrangement joins TRBV2 to TRBJ2-3, with D perhaps TRBD1 or TRBD2 (6 bases each). The germline CDR1 and CDR2 sequences are SNHLY and FYNNEI. V was shortened by 3 bases and J by 5 bases, with 15 bases between the two germline ends. CDR3 length: 15 residues. DNA for the CDR3: TGTGCCAGCAGTGAGTGGGGGCAGGGAGGAGATACGCAGTATTTT. Amino acids: CASSEWGQGGDTQYF.

The chain links TRBV6-1 to TRBJ2-7, with TRBD1 as a possible D gene (6 bases). The CDR3 length is 14 residues. V was shortened by 6 bases and J by 3 bases, with 15 bases between the two germline ends. CDR1 is MNHNS and CDR2 is SASEGT in the germline V gene. CDR3 nucleotide sequence: TGTGCCAGCAGCGCGTACAGGGTGAGCTACGAGCAGTACTTC. The encoded protein is CASSAYRVSYEQYF.

Judged by abundance, this clone is medium-sized (0.01 to 0.1%). The V call is TRBV7-8, the J call TRBJ1-5; D possibly corresponds to TRBD1 (5 bases). Trimming removed 6 bases at V and 5 bases at J, with 14 bases between. Germline V gene sequence: CDR1 SGHVS, CDR2 FQNEAQ. This CDR3 is 14 amino acids long. The CDR3 DNA reads TGTGCCAGCAGACAGGATGCGGGAGATCAGCCCCAGCATTTT. Translating gives CASRQDAGDQPQHF. Full variable domain (missing parts from reference TRBV7-8 and TRBJ1-5): GAGVSQSPRYKVAKRGQDVALRCDPISGHVSLFWYQQALGQGPEFLTYFQNEAQLDKSGLPSDRFFAERPEGSVSTLKIQRTQQEDSAVYLCASRQDAGDQPQHFGDGTRLSIL.

This clone showed up just a few times. V usage is TRBV7-6 and J usage is TRBJ1-1, with a tentative D call TRBD1 (6 bases). Germline assignment: CDR1 SGHVS and CDR2 FNYEAQ. The V end was cut by 1 base, the J end by 11 bases, with 14 bases between. This CDR3 is built from 13 residues. For the CDR3, the DNA is TGTGCCAGCAGCTTAGGACAGGCCACGGGGGCTTTCTTT. Translating gives CASSLGQATGAFF. Based on the CDR3 plus reference TRBV7-6 and TRBJ1-1, the full variable domain is GAGVSQSPRYKVTKRGQDVALRCDPISGHVSLYWYRQALGQGPEFLTYFNYEAQQDKSGLPNDRFSAERPEGSISTLTIQRTEQRDSAMYRCASSLGQATGAFFGQGTRLTVV.

The V call is TRBV28, the J call TRBJ2-2; 7 nucleotides align to TRBD1. V trimming: 6 bases; J trimming: 5 bases; junction bases outside the gene matches: 6. The CDR3 has 14 amino acids. Germline assignment: CDR1 MDHEN and CDR2 SYDVKM. This chain's CDR3 is CASSATGETGELFF. The CDR3 coding sequence is TGTGCCAGCAGCGCTACAGGGGAAACCGGGGAGCTGTTTTTT.

The V gene is TRBV5-5, the J gene TRBJ1-6, with a possible D match to TRBD1 (5 bases). This CDR3 comprises 13 residues. Germline CDR1 and CDR2: SGHKS and YYEKEE (reference sequence). V dropped 1 base and J dropped 8 bases, with 7 bases sitting between them. In DNA form, the CDR3 reads TGTGCCAGCAGCTTGCAGGGAGATTCACCCCTCCACTTT. Amino acid sequence: CASSLQGDSPLHF.

The chain uses TRBV19 and TRBJ1-5; 9 bases line up with TRBD1. J lost 5 bases, V lost 5 bases, and 7 bases had no gene match. The CDR3 spans 15 residues. Germline-derived CDR1 and CDR2 are LNHDA and SQIVND (reference sequence). This chain's CDR3 is CASSFTGGSDQPQHF. The CDR3 DNA sequence: TGTGCCAGTAGTTTCACAGGGGGCTCGGATCAGCCCCAGCATTTT.

This clone was counted between two and nine times. CDR3 sequence reads: CASSQDRLSNQPQHF. CDR3 DNA sequence: TGTGCCAGCAGCCAAGACAGGTTGAGCAATCAGCCCCAGCATTTT. The chain joins TRBV4-2 to TRBJ1-5; D gene ambiguous. With 0 bases removed from V and 1 base from J, the gap between germline ends came to 7 bases. The germline V gene has CDR1 LGHNA and CDR2 YNFKEQ. The CDR3 runs 15 residues.

This chain joins TRBV7-6 and TRBJ2-1; 8 bases map to TRBD2. In germline, CDR1 is SGHVS, CDR2 FNYEAQ. This CDR3 is built from 16 residues. After removal of 2 bases from V and 4 bases from J, the junction contained 7 bases not matched to a gene. CDR3 nucleotide sequence: TGTGCCAGCAGCTTATCACCTAGCGGGTATTACAATGAGCAGTTCTTC. It codes for CASSLSPSGYYNEQFF.

The CDR3 nucleotides are TGTGCCAGCAGCTCTCCACAGGGGGACTACGAGCAGTACTTC. As protein: CASSSPQGDYEQYF. J is TRBJ2-7 and V is TRBV5-4, with TRBD1 matching over 8 bases. This CDR3 has 14 amino acids. Per germline, CDR1 SGHNT and CDR2 YYREEE (reference sequence). J was trimmed by 3 bases and V by 3 bases; bases with no gene match: 5.

The gene calls are TRBV7-6 and TRBJ2-2; 10 nucleotides line up with TRBD1. Per the germline V gene, CDR1 is SGHVS and CDR2 is FNYEAQ. The V gene end was trimmed by 5 bases and the J gene end by 3 bases; junction bases not matched to a gene: 3. The CDR3 length is 15 residues. CDR3 bases: TGTGCCAGCAGCCCGACAGGGGGCTACACCGGGGAGCTGTTTTTT. This gives the protein CASSPTGGYTGELFF.

V is TRBV15 and J is TRBJ2-1, with 7 bases lining up with TRBD2. CDR1 is LNHNV, CDR2 YYDKDF, per germline (reference sequence). The J segment lost 5 bases and the V segment lost 5 bases, leaving 9 bases of the junction unmatched. The CDR3 sequence is 15 residues long. This chain's CDR3 is CATSYQRGGDNEQFF. In DNA, the CDR3 is TGTGCCACCAGCTACCAGCGGGGCGGAGACAATGAGCAGTTCTTC.

This chain connects TRBV9 to TRBJ2-1, with a tentative D call TRBD2 (6 bases). Germline values: CDR1 SGDLS, CDR2 YYNGEE. The germline V and J ends were trimmed by 4 bases and 6 bases, with 17 bases remaining between them. This CDR3 is 15 amino acids long. The CDR3 sequence is CASSLISGSANEQFF. CDR3 nucleotides: TGTGCCAGCAGCCTCATTAGCGGCAGTGCCAATGAGCAGTTCTTC.

The rearrangement uses TRBV6-1 and TRBJ2-7, with a tentative D call TRBD2 (5 bases). Trimming left V 9 bases short and J 3 bases short, with 12 bases between. Germline V gene lookup returns CDR1 MNHNS and CDR2 SASEGT. The CDR3 is 12 amino acids. DNA for the CDR3: TGTGCCAGTTCTAGCCGGGGCTACGAGCAGTACTTC. This codes for CASSSRGYEQYF.

The CDR3 DNA is TGTGCTTCCGACGGGTCGCTTGGTAATGAGCAGTTCTTC. The encoded protein is CASDGSLGNEQFF. The chain recombines TRBV28 with TRBJ2-1; D uncertain. Germline lookup yields CDR1 MDHEN and CDR2 SYDVKM. The CDR3 is made up of 13 amino acids. The complete variable domain, with remaining parts taken from reference TRBV28 and TRBJ2-1, reads DVKVTQSSRYLVKRTGEKVFLECVQDMDHENMFWYRQDPGLGLRLIYFSYDVKMKEKGDIPEGYSVSREKKERFSLILESASTNQTSMYLCASDGSLGNEQFFGPGTRLTVL.

The chain uses TRBV2 and TRBJ1-5; D is ambiguous. The germline V and J ends were trimmed by 4 bases and 5 bases, with 15 bases remaining between them. Germline V lookup: CDR1 SNHLY, CDR2 FYNNEI. The CDR3 runs to 15 residues. CDR3 DNA sequence: TGTGCCAGCAGTGTAAGGAGGCTCCCGGATCAGCCCCAGCATTTT. Amino acid sequence: CASSVRRLPDQPQHF. The full variable domain, completed using reference TRBV2 and TRBJ1-5, is EPEVTQTPSHQVTQMGQEVILRCVPISNHLYFYWYRQILGQKVEFLVSFYNNEISEKSEIFDDQFSVERPDGSNFTLKIRSTKLEDSAMYFCASSVRRLPDQPQHFGDGTRLSIL.